The 22 T cell receptor beta chains given below trace back to one sample, sequenced in a study of blood T cell repertoires in COVID-19 (dated by TCRdb to the early 2020s). The library was built by means of the immunoSEQ multiplex PCR assay. TCRdb provides this immuneACCESS table in a form limited to in-frame rearrangements. Some clones are lacking; in checked studies, under half of them reflect an unresolved V gene, and why the rest are absent is not known. The sample records 200,000 to 250,000 clones, about 91% of which are singletons. In total, the top ten clones hold around 1.5% of the sample. Source material: peripheral blood. All receptors derive from a man younger than 35 with active or convalescent COVID-19.

The chain uses TRBV5-4 and TRBJ1-2; 10 bases map to TRBD1. The J segment lost 2 bases and the V segment lost 4 bases, leaving 5 bases of the junction unmatched. CDR1 and CDR2 from the germline V gene are SGHNT and YYREEE (reference sequence). The CDR3 runs 15 residues. CDR3 coding DNA: TGTGCCAGCAGCACTCCGACAGGGGGCAACTATGGCTACACCTTC. This sequence encodes CASSTPTGGNYGYTF. The whole variable domain, filled in from reference TRBV5-4 and TRBJ1-2, reads ETGVTQSPTHLIKTRGQQVTLRCSSQSGHNTVSWYQQALGQGPQFIFQYYREEENGRGNFPPRFSGLQFPNYSSELNVNALELDDSALYLCASSTPTGGNYGYTFGSGTRLTVV.

This clone was observed once. The chain couples TRBV9 to TRBJ2-7; 9 positions match TRBD1. The trim removed 4 bases at V and 6 bases at J, leaving 8 bases unmatched. In germline, CDR1 is SGDLS, CDR2 YYNGEE. The CDR3 is 14 residues long. CDR3 loop: CASSPWDRAFEQYF. For the CDR3, the DNA is TGTGCCAGCAGCCCCTGGGACAGGGCATTCGAGCAGTACTTC. The full variable domain, its missing parts supplied by reference TRBV9 and TRBJ2-7, is DSGVTQTPKHLITATGQRVTLRCSPRSGDLSVYWYQQSLDQGLQFLIQYYNGEERAKGNILERFSAQQFPDLHSELNLSSLELGDSALYFCASSPWDRAFEQYFGPGTRLTVT.

As to this clone: The same CDR3 arises from other DNA sequences in this sample as well. V gene TRBV30 combines with J gene TRBJ1-1; D not certain. The CDR3 is 13 residues long. From germline, CDR1 is GTSNPN and CDR2 SVGIG (reference sequence). V lost 0 bases, J lost 1 base, and 6 bases lay in between. The DNA for the CDR3 is TGTGCCTGGAGTGTTGGCGGGAACACTGAAGCTTTCTTT. It translates to CAWSVGGNTEAFF.

This clone has more than one count but fewer than ten. The chain couples TRBV18 to TRBJ1-2, with D hard to call. The CDR3 loop spans 11 amino acids. Germline CDR1 KGHSH, CDR2 LQKENI. Trimming took 4 bases from V and 7 from J, leaving 7 bases between them. CDR3 DNA sequence: TGTGCCAGCTCACGAGACATTGGCTACACCTTC. Translating it yields CASSRDIGYTF.

The CDR3 is CASREHRGLDEKLFF. In DNA, the CDR3 is TGTGCCAGCAGGGAACACAGGGGGCTAGATGAAAAACTGTTTTTT. The rearrangement joins TRBV28 to TRBJ1-4; 9 nucleotides match TRBD1. The V and J ends lost 6 bases and 6 bases, in that order; junction bases with no gene match: 8. The CDR3 spans 15 residues. Germline values: CDR1 MDHEN, CDR2 SYDVKM.

The rearrangement joins TRBV7-9 to TRBJ1-3, with 8 bases that match TRBD1. Unmatched junction bases numbered 9, after V lost 5 bases and J lost 0 bases. CDR1 SEHNR and CDR2 FQNEAQ come from the germline V gene (reference sequence). CDR3 length: 17 amino acids. The CDR3 nucleotides read TGTGCCAGCAGCGCCTATCAGGGGACAGGCTCTGGAAACACCATATATTTT. Protein: CASSAYQGTGSGNTIYF.

The chain's CDR3 is CASSFPGQPQHF. The DNA for the CDR3 is TGTGCCAGCAGTTTCCCCGGGCAGCCCCAGCATTTT. This sequence joins TRBV27 and TRBJ1-5; D unresolved. This CDR3 has 12 amino acids. Trimming left V 3 bases short and J 7 bases short, with 7 bases between. Germline V lookup: CDR1 MNHEY, CDR2 SMNVEV (reference sequence).

This chain uses TRBV5-1 with TRBJ2-2, with D perhaps matching TRBD1 (6 bases). The CDR3 is 14 amino acids. The germline CDR1 and CDR2 sequences are SGHRS and YFSETQ. Trimming took off 4 bases at V and 1 base at J, with 8 bases between the two ends. CDR3 nucleotides: TGCGCCAGCAGCGAGACAGGGAACACCGGGGAGCTGTTTTTT. As protein: CASSETGNTGELFF.

The V call is TRBV30, the J call TRBJ1-5; no firm D call. CDR1 GTSNPN and CDR2 SVGIG come from the germline V gene (reference sequence). Trimming pared 1 base from V and 6 bases from J, leaving 13 bases between. The CDR3 consists of 14 residues. CDR3 protein: CAWSDPGAAQPQHF. As DNA, the CDR3 is TGTGCCTGGAGTGACCCGGGAGCGGCTCAGCCCCAGCATTTT.

The chain has TRBV29-1 and TRBJ1-4, with D unclear. The CDR3 consists of 13 residues. Per germline, CDR1 SQVTM and CDR2 ANQGSEA. Trimming stripped 6 bases from V and 3 bases from J, with 11 bases between. CDR3 sequence reads: CSVRRSANEKLFF. CDR3 nucleotide sequence: TGCAGCGTACGTCGGTCGGCTAATGAAAAACTGTTTTTT.

The rearrangement uses TRBV30 and TRBJ2-5; perhaps TRBD2 as D (5 bases). This CDR3 has 14 residues. V was shortened by 0 bases and J by 1 base, with 9 bases between the two germline ends. Germline assignment: CDR1 GTSNPN and CDR2 SVGIG (reference sequence). The DNA for the CDR3 is TGTGCCTGGAGTGTAGGAGGTATCCAAGAGACCCAGTACTTC. This gives the protein CAWSVGGIQETQYF. The entire variable domain, with the rest obtained from reference TRBV30 and TRBJ2-5, is as follows: SQTIHQWPATLVQPVGSPLSLECTVEGTSNPNLYWYRQAAGRGLQLLFYSVGIGQISSEVPQNLSASRPQDRQFILSSKKLLLSDSGFYLCAWSVGGIQETQYFGPGTRLLVL.

The genes are TRBV30 and TRBJ2-1, with D possibly matching TRBD1 (6 bases). Germline values: CDR1 GTSNPN, CDR2 SVGIG (reference sequence). The CDR3 totals 16 residues. The V and J ends lost 3 bases and 1 base respectively, with 16 bases between them. The CDR3 nucleotides are TGTGCCTGGAGGAGAACAGGGTCTGGGTCCTACAATGAGCAGTTCTTC. Its protein product is CAWRRTGSGSYNEQFF.

The chain employs TRBV19 and TRBJ1-1, with D possibly TRBD1 on 5 matching bases. Trimming removed 6 bases at V and 1 base at J, with 15 bases between. This CDR3 region has 15 residues. In germline, CDR1 is LNHDA, CDR2 SQIVND (reference sequence). The CDR3 nucleotides read TGTGCCAGTAGCCGGGCAGGGCTGCCGAACACTGAAGCTTTCTTT. It is translated as CASSRAGLPNTEAFF.

This chain joins TRBV3-1 (or the pseudogene TRBV3-2) and TRBJ2-1, with D possibly being TRBD2 (5 bases). Germline V CDR1 and CDR2: LGHDT, YNNKEL (reference sequence). Deletions cut 4 bases from V and 9 bases from J, with 13 bases between. The CDR3 loop spans 13 amino acids. The CDR3 region has the DNA TGTGCCAGCAGCCCGGACTCCACAAGTGAGCAGTTCTTC. Its protein is CASSPDSTSEQFF.

The V and J genes are TRBV29-1 and TRBJ1-1; no definite D call. Trimming left V 7 bases short and J 10 bases short, with 16 bases between. From germline, CDR1 is SQVTM and CDR2 ANQGSEA. The CDR3 totals 11 residues. CDR3 residues: CSGWATFGAFF. The CDR3, as DNA: TGCAGCGGATGGGCTACCTTTGGAGCTTTCTTT.

V usage is TRBV9 and J usage is TRBJ1-5; D perhaps matches TRBD1 (6 bases). CDR3 length: 15 residues. Deletions cut 3 bases from V and 0 bases from J, with 10 bases between. Germline loops: CDR1 SGDLS, CDR2 YYNGEE. CDR3 residues: CASSATGGSNQPQHF. CDR3 sequence (DNA): TGTGCCAGCAGCGCGACAGGCGGTAGCAATCAGCCCCAGCATTTT.

The table lists this clone with a count of one. The chain joins TRBV2 to TRBJ2-1; D is possibly TRBD1 (5 bases). The length of the CDR3 is 13 residues. V gave up 2 bases and J gave up 9 bases, with 11 bases separating them. CDR1 and CDR2 from the germline V gene are SNHLY and FYNNEI. The CDR3 loop reads CASSEWTNGEQFF. The CDR3, as DNA: TGTGCCAGCAGTGAATGGACAAACGGTGAGCAGTTCTTC.

The genes are TRBV24-1 and TRBJ2-1, with 7 bases matching TRBD2. The CDR3 has 13 amino acids. The ends lost 9 bases at V and 4 bases at J; junction bases unmatched: 5. The germline V gene has CDR1 KGHDR and CDR2 SFDVKD. The CDR3 sequence: CATEAGSYNEQFF. CDR3 sequence (DNA): TGTGCCACCGAAGCGGGAAGTTACAATGAGCAGTTCTTC.

The rearrangement links TRBV13 to TRBJ2-5; 7 bases are a match to TRBD2. Per the germline V gene, CDR1 is PRHDT and CDR2 is FYEKMQ (reference sequence). The CDR3 has 15 residues. V shed 2 bases and J 2 bases; nucleotides not matched to a gene: 5. CDR3 loop: CASSLRRGTQETQYF. In DNA form, the CDR3 reads TGTGCCAGCAGCTTAAGGCGGGGGACTCAAGAGACCCAGTACTTC. The whole variable domain, filled in from reference TRBV13 and TRBJ2-5, reads AAGVIQSPRHLIKEKRETATLKCYPIPRHDTVYWYQQGPGQDPQFLISFYEKMQSDKGSIPDRFSAQQFSDYHSELNMSSLELGDSALYFCASSLRRGTQETQYFGPGTRLLVL.

The genes are TRBV5-6 and TRBJ2-1, with D perhaps TRBD2 (6 bases). The germline V gene has CDR1 SGHDT and CDR2 YYEEEE. V was clipped by 7 bases and J by 1 base, with 15 bases between them. The CDR3 spans 15 residues. The CDR3 is CASARGRGSYNEQFF. CDR3 DNA: TGTGCCAGCGCTCGGGGGAGAGGGTCCTACAATGAGCAGTTCTTC.

The V call is TRBV29-1, the J call TRBJ2-7, with D uncertain. Germline loops: CDR1 SQVTM, CDR2 ANQGSEA. The CDR3 is 15 amino acids. Trimming took off 4 bases at V and 0 bases at J, with 16 bases between the two ends. The CDR3 sequence: CSVGSGLYASYEQYF. The CDR3 coding sequence is TGCAGCGTTGGTTCAGGCCTCTACGCCTCCTACGAGCAGTACTTC.

The CDR3 DNA is TGTGCCAGCAGCGTTACTAGCGGGGGCTACAATGAGCAGTTCTTC. Amino acids: CASSVTSGGYNEQFF. This chain joins TRBV2 and TRBJ2-1; 11 bases are shared with TRBD2. Germline V lookup: CDR1 SNHLY, CDR2 FYNNEI. V dropped 6 bases and J dropped 3; count of bases not matched to a gene: 4. CDR3 length equals 15 residues. Supplemented by reference TRBV2 and TRBJ2-1, the full variable domain reads EPEVTQTPSHQVTQMGQEVILRCVPISNHLYFYWYRQILGQKVEFLVSFYNNEISEKSEIFDDQFSVERPDGSNFTLKIRSTKLEDSAMYFCASSVTSGGYNEQFFGPGTRLTVL.